Given below is one T cell receptor (beta chain) in context. Its specificity is not known. The sample is drawn from a study of cytomegalovirus exposure and HLA in healthy donors. Study as a whole: For the approximately 400 genotyped donors, roughly 81% fell within the Caucasian-associated ancestry cluster. Study results and limitations: A later analysis reportedly identified an Asian-associated ancestry cluster as carrying fewer N-insertions than the 666-donor mean. In presence/absence analyses, roughly uniform sequencing depth across donors was assumed. Cytomegalovirus-associated TCR beta chains were listed, numbering 150 to 200.

PCR employed 60 Vbeta and 13 Jbeta primers. TCRdb's copy holds only in-frame clones and misses some; the assay was immunoSEQ multiplex PCR. There are around 120,000 clones in the sample; 60% to 70% occur only once, and approximately 3.9% lies in the top ten. Germline CDR1 is SGHNT and CDR2 is YYREEE (reference sequence). This CDR3 contains 13 residues. The V and J genes are TRBV5-4 and TRBJ2-5; 9 positions match TRBD2. TRBJ2-7 explains the end of the DNA better; the J call may be wrong. This clonotype was obtained from a man under 40 in good health and CMV-seropositive. The specimen sequenced was PBMCs. The CDR3 nucleotides read TGTGCCAGCAGCTTGCCTAGCGGGGACGAGCAGTACTTC. As protein: CASSLPSGDEQYF.